The next 2 T cell receptor beta chains were all read from a single sample in a study of shared clonotypes between healthy human individuals (dated by TCRdb to about 2020). Library construction relied on the immunoSEQ multiplex PCR assay. TCRdb took this table from immuneACCESS and kept in-frame rearrangements with V and J called. Such tables lack part of the clones; where checked against another copy, unresolved V genes explain under half of the gap, and the rest is unexplained. Within this sample are some 2.4 million clones, with roughly 93% of them counted one time only. The ten largest clones capture about 0.38% of the sample. The sample taken for sequencing was naive CD4+ T cells from PBMCs. The intended sense of this specimen's cell subset or site label: CD45RA+ positively selected. The receptors shown here come from a man aged 18 to 30 in good health. Some clones in this sample may be carry-over from other donors' samples.

The chain carries TRBV7-3 and TRBJ2-3; weak D call: TRBD2 (5 bases). Germline CDR1 SGHTA, CDR2 FQGTGA. This CDR3 is built from 13 residues. The V gene lost 4 bases and the J gene lost 5 bases, with 10 bases spanning the gap. The CDR3 sequence is CASSSSTVDTQYF. In DNA, the CDR3 is TGTGCCAGCAGCTCTAGCACAGTAGATACGCAGTATTTT.

The chain is built from TRBV11-3 and TRBJ1-3, with D tentatively TRBD1 (5 bases). The CDR3 is 15 amino acids. Trimming removed 5 bases at V and 0 bases at J, with 11 bases between. Germline values: CDR1 SGHNT, CDR2 YENEEA. In nucleotides, the CDR3 is TGTGCCAGCAGCCCTGGGACGGACTCTGGAAACACCATATATTTT. It codes for CASSPGTDSGNTIYF.